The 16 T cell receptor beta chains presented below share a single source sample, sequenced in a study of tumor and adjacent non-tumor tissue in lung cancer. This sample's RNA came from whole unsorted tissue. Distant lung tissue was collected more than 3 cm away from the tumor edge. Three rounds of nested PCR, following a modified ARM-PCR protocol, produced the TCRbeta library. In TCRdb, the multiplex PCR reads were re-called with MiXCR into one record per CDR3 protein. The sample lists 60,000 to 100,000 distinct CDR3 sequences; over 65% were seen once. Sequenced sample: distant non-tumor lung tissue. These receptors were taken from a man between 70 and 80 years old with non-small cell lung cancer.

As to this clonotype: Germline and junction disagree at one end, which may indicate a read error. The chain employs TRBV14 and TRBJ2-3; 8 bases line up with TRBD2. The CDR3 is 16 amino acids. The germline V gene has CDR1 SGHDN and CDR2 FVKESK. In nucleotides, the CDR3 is TGTGCCAGTAGCCCGACAGCGGGAGTTTTACCAGATACGCAGTATTTT. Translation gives CASSPTAGVLPDTQYF.

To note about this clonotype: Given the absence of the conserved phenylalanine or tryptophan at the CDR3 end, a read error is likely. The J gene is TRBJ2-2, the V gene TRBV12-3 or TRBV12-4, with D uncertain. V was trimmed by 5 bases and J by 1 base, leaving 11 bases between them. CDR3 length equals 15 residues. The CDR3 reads CASSPQHENTGELFY. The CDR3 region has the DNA TGTGCCAGCAGTCCCCAACATGAGAACACCGGGGAGCTGTTTTAT.

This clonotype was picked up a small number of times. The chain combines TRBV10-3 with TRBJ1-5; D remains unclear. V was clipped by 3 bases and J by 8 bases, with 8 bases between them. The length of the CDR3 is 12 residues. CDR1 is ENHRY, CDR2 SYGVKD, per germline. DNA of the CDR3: TGTGCCATCAGTGACATGGGAGAGCCCCAGCATTTT. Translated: CAISDMGEPQHF.

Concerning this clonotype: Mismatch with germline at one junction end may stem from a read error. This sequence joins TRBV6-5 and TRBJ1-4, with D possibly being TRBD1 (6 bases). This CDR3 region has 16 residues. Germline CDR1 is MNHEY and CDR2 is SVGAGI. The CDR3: CASSYSSTTAGEKLVF. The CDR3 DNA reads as TGTGCCAGCAGTTACTCGTCTACGACCGCAGGGGAAAAACTGGTTTTT.

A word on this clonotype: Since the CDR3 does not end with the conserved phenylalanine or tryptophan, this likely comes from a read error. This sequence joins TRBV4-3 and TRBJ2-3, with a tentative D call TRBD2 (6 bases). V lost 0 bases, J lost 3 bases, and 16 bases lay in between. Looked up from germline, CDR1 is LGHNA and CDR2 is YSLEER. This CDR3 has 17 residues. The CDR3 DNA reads TGCGCCAGCAGCCAAGATGCGCCTAACGGGAGAACAGATACGCAGTATCTT. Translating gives CASSQDAPNGRTDTQYL.

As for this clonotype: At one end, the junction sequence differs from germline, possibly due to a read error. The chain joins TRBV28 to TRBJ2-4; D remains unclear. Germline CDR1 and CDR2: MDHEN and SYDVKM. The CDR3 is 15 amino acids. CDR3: CASSLYPLVKNIQYF. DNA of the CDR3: TGTGCCAGCAGTTTATATCCTCTAGTCAAAAACATTCAGTATTTC.

The CDR3: CANSPSVTDTVTQYF. The CDR3 nucleotides are TGTGCCAATTCCCCATCGGTCACAGATACGGTAACGCAGTATTTT. The V and J genes are TRBV19 and TRBJ2-3; D not certain. Germline loops: CDR1 LNHDA, CDR2 SQIVND (reference sequence). Trimming took off 10 bases at V and 9 bases at J, with 26 bases between the two ends. This CDR3 contains 15 residues.

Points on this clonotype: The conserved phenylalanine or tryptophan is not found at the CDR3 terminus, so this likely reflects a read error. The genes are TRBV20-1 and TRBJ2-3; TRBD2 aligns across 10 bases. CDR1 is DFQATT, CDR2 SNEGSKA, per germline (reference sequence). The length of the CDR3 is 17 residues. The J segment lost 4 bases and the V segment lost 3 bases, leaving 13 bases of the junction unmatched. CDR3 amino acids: CSASQSRTGTSADTQYS. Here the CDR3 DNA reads TGCAGTGCTAGCCAATCAAGAACCGGGACTAGCGCAGATACGCAGTATTCT.

CDR3 sequence (DNA): TGTGCCAGCAGCTCGACAGGGGAGGCCTCCTACGAGCAGTACTTC. This sequence encodes CASSSTGEASYEQYF. The chain recombines TRBV5-6 with TRBJ2-7, with 8 bases lining up with TRBD1. V was clipped by 3 bases and J by 0 bases; unmatched bases: 5. This CDR3 has 15 residues. Germline V lookup: CDR1 SGHDT, CDR2 YYEEEE.

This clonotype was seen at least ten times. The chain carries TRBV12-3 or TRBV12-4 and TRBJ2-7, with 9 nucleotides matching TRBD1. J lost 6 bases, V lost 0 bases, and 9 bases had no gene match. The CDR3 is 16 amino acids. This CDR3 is CASSLASGTGSIEQYF. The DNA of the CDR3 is TGTGCCAGCAGTTTAGCGTCGGGGACAGGGAGCATCGAGCAGTACTTC.

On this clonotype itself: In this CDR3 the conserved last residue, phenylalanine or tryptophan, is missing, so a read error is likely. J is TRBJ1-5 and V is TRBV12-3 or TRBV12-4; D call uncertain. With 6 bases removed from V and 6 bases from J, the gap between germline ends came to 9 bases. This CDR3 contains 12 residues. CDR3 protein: CASSERVQPQHS. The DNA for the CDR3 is TGTGCCAGCAGCGAGAGGGTTCAGCCCCAGCATTCT.

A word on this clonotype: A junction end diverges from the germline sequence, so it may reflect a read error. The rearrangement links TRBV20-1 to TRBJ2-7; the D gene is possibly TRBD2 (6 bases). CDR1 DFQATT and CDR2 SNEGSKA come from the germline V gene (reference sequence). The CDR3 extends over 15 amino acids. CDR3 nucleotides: TGCAGTGTTAGAGAAGGACTAACGGGGACCTACAAGCAATACTTC. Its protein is CSVREGLTGTYKQYF.

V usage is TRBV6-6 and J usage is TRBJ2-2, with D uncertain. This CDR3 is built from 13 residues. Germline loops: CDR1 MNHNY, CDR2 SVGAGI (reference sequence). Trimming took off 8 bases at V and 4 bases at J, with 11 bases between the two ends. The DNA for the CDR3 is TGTGCCAGCGAACAGTCGGGCACCGGGGAGCTGTTTTTT. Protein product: CASEQSGTGELFF.

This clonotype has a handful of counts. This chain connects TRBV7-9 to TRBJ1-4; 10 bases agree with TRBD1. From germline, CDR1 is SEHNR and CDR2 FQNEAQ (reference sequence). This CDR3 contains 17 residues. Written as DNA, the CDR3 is TGTGTCAACAGCCTCAGGGGGAAGGGACAGGGGAATGAAAAACTGTTTTTT. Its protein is CVNSLRGKGQGNEKLFF.

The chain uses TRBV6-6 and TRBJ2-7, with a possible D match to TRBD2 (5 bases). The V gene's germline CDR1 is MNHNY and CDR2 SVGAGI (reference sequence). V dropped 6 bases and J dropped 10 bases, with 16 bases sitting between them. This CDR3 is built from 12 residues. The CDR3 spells CASRYGAVEQYF. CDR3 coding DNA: TGTGCCAGCAGGTACGGAGCGGTCGAACAGTACTTC.

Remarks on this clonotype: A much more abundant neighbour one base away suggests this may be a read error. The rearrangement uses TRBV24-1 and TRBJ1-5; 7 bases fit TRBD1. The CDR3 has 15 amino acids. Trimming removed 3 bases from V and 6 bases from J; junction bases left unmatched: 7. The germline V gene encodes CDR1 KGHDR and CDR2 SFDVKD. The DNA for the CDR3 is TGTGCCACCAGTGATGATACAGGGGTAGCTCAGCCCCAGCATTTT. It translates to CATSDDTGVAQPQHF.